Described below is a single T cell receptor (beta chain) sequence and its context. This sample is drawn from a study of blood T cell repertoires in COVID-19. On the study more broadly: Nucleic acid was either cDNA or gDNA, and it came from T cells, B-cell-depleted T cells, or PBMCs.

This CDR3 is built from 16 residues. J lost 6 bases, V lost 4 bases, and 10 bases had no gene match. Germline V gene lookup returns CDR1 SGHDT and CDR2 YYEEEE. In the study's own analysis: Amplification from reference gene primers served as the basis for estimated nucleated cell counts. The protocol was immunoSEQ multiplex PCR, while the TCRdb copy is restricted to in-frame clones and leaves out a portion. V and J calls and clone size are as listed in that table; D and trimming were resolved from the DNA. The sample carries approximately 290,000 clones, 80% to 95% recorded once. The sequenced sample was PBMCs or T cells enriched from blood (not recorded which). The receptor was isolated from a young woman who had recovered from COVID-19. The rearrangement links TRBV5-6 to TRBJ2-3; 11 nucleotides align to TRBD1. The CDR3: CASSPLGQGGLDTQYF. The DNA of the CDR3 is TGTGCCAGCAGCCCGTTGGGACAGGGGGGTCTTGATACGCAGTATTTT.